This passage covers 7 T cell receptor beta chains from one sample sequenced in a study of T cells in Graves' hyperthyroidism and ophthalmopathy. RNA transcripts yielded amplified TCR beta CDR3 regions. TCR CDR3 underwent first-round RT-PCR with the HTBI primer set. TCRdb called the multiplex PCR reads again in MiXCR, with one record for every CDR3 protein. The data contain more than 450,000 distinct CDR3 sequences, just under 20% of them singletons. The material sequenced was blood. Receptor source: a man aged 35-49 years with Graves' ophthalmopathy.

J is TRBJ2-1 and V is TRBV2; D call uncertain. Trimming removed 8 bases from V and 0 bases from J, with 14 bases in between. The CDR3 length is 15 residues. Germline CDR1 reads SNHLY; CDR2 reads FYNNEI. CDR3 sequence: CASSVWQSSYNEQFF. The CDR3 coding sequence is TGTGCCAGCTCCGTCTGGCAGAGCTCCTACAATGAGCAGTTCTTC. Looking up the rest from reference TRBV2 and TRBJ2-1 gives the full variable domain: EPEVTQTPSHQVTQMGQEVILRCVPISNHLYFYWYRQILGQKVEFLVSFYNNEISEKSEIFDDQFSVERPDGSNFTLKIRSTKLEDSAMYFCASSVWQSSYNEQFFGPGTRLTVL.

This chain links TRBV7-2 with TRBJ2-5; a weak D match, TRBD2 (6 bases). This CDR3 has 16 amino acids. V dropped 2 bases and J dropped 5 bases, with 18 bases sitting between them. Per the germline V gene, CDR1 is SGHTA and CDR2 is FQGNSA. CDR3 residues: CASSLSTGTPIETQYF. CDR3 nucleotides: TGTGCCAGCAGCTTATCAACCGGGACTCCGATTGAGACCCAGTACTTC.

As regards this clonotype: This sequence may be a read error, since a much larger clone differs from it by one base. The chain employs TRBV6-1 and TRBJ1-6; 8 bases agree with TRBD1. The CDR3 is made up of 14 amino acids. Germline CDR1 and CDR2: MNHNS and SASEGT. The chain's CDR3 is CASRRTGGNSPFHF. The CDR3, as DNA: TGTGCCAGCAGACGTACAGGGGGTAATTCACCCTTCCACTTT.

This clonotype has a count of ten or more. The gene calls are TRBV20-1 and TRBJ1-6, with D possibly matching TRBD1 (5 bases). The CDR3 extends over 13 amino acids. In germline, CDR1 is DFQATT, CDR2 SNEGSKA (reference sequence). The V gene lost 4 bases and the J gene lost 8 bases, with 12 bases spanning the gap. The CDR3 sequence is CSANAGKYSPLHF. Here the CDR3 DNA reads TGCAGTGCTAACGCAGGGAAATATTCACCCCTCCACTTT.

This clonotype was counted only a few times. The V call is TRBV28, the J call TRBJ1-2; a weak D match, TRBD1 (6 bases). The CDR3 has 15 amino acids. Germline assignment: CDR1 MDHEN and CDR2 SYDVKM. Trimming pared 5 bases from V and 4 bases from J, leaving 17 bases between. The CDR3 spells CASSTFNTGSYGYTF. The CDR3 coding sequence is TGTGCCAGCAGTACCTTTAATACAGGGTCCTATGGCTACACCTTC.

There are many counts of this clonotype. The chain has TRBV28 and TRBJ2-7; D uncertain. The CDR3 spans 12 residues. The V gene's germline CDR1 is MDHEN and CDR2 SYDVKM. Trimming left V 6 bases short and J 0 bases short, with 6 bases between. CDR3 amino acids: CASRSSSYEQYF. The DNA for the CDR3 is TGTGCCAGCAGGAGCAGCTCCTACGAGCAGTACTTC.

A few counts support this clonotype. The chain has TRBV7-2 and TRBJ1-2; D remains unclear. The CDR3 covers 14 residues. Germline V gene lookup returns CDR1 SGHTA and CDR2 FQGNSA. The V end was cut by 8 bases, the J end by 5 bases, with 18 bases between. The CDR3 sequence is CASGPRSGRYGYTF. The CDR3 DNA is TGTGCCAGCGGTCCTCGGAGTGGGAGATATGGCTACACCTTC.